This entry features one TCR beta chain sequence. Its target is not known. This sample was included in a study of post-analysis software for immune sequencing data. Whole-study findings and limits: Roughly 5 TRBV segments (TRBV5-6, TRBV5-1 and TRBV20-1 among them) occurred more frequently in patients than in controls.

The CDR3 covers 14 residues. From germline, CDR1 is DFQATT and CDR2 SNEGSKA (reference sequence). V shed 1 base and J 9 bases; nucleotides not matched to a gene: 9. The TCR beta cDNA libraries contained unique molecular identifiers. Researchers reported 520,000 or so cDNA molecules coming from 1 to 10 million T cells. TCRdb analysed the PCR reads with MiXCR anew, one entry per CDR3 protein. The data contain about 620,000 distinct CDR3 sequences, roughly 47% of them singletons. The material sequenced was blood. V and J are TRBV20-1 and TRBJ2-7, with TRBD2 identical over 10 bases. The TCR comes from a girl under 18 with multiple sclerosis. In DNA, the CDR3 is TGCAGTGCTAGAGTAAGCCTAGCGGGAGACGCGCAGTACTTC. It is translated as CSARVSLAGDAQYF.